This T cell receptor (beta chain) came from a study of regulatory T cells in long-lasting Graves disease. Germline lookup yields CDR1 SQVTM and CDR2 ANQGSEA. V lost 4 bases and J lost 0, with 15 bases in between. The CDR3 sequence is 15 residues long. The time point here: persistent/refractory GD, antithyroid drugs over 5 years with positive TRAb. The TCR library was prepared using RNA isolated from PBMCs. Doctors identified Graves' disease using the American Thyroid Association guidelines. The table lists this clonotype with many counts. Combining iRepertoire HTBI primers with Arm-PCR of CDR3 regions, the authors built TCR beta libraries. TCRdb redid the calling of the multiplex PCR reads with MiXCR, one entry per CDR3 protein. The repertoire holds hundreds of thousands of distinct CDR3 sequences, roughly 21% seen once, with more than 6% in the top ten.

The source of this sequence is a female donor with Graves disease. The genes are TRBV29-1 and TRBJ2-5; D uncertain. Sample: peripheral blood mononuclear cells (PBMCs), taken when the disease was refractory, from a patient treated with antithyroid drugs. In DNA form, the CDR3 reads TGCAGCGTTGGCATCAAAGGGTTACACCAAGAGACCCAGTACTTC. It specifies CSVGIKGLHQETQYF.